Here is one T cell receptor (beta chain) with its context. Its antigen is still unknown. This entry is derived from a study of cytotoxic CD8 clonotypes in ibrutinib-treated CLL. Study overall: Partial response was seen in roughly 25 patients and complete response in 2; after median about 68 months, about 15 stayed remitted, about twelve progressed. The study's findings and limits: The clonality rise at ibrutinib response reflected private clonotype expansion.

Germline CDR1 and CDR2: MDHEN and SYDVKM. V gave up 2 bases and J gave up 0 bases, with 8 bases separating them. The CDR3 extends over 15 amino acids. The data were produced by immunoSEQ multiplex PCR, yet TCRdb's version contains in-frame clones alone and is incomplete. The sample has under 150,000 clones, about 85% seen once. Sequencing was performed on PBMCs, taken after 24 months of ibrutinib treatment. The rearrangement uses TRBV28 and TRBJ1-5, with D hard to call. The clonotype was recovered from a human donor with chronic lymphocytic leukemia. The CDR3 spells CASSLDEYSNQPQHF. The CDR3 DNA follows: TGTGCCAGCAGTTTAGATGAGTATAGCAATCAGCCCCAGCATTTT.